This entry describes one TCR beta chain. This clone was counted a single time. Its antigen is still unknown. Base quality data are lacking; no much larger clone is found one base away. This entry belongs to a study of cytomegalovirus exposure and HLA in healthy donors (dated by TCRdb to about 2017). Some background on the complete study: An earlier analysis of roughly 570 of the donors reported 276 Gb of sequence data and 100 million to 120 million unique TCR beta sequences obtained from about 200 million T cells. An early release covering just under 650 HLA-typed donors comprised about 300 gigabases of sequencing data and roughly 86 million unique TCR sequences. Of the roughly 410 genotyped donors, more than 75% were placed in the genetic ancestry cluster associated with self-reported Caucasian donors. In addition to the first cohort of 666 subjects, a separate validation cohort of 120 different subjects was used. Using immunosequencing, the study profiled T cell repertoires from 500 to 800 subjects and related those repertoires to cytomegalovirus serostatus. Every repertoire in the discovery cohort had been generated on one and the same sequencing platform. To predict cytomegalovirus infection status, the study combined high-throughput TCR immunosequencing, statistical association of individual TCRs with disease status, and machine learning. An earlier analysis of 587 of the donors used high-throughput TCR beta sequencing to judge whether each TCR beta V gene segment behaved as functional or pseudogenic. On average, 235,054 unique TCR beta nucleotide sequences were sequenced per donor among more than 350 genotyped donors of the cohort, with roughly 18% of those sequences being non-productive. A later analysis re-examined previously published TCR beta repertoires from more than 600 donors and added high-resolution HLA genotyping to investigate patterns of TCR occurrence. Donor age, sex, ethnicity and CMV serostatus were collected together with the repertoire data. Four or five DR-DQ haplotypes were handled as single units for association and clustering, since linkage in the cohort was strong. A later genetic analysis used genome-wide SNP genotypes for about 60% of the roughly 670 donors, treating that subset as a discovery cohort. Typing coverage differed by locus: A, B, C, DRB1 and DQB1 were typed in about 620-640 donors, DQA1 in about 500, DPA1 in 600 to 610, and DPB1 in 472. The study aimed to test whether cataloging public T cell receptors could reveal signatures of past pathogen exposure. Class I and class II HLA loci were covered by the typing at four-digit resolution. Rather than drawing on any new phenotypic data, the later analysis identified candidate immune exposures from TCR beta sequences and the way those sequences occurred across donors. What the authors observed across the whole study: According to a later genetic analysis, donors in an Asian-associated ancestry cluster had fewer N-insertions in productive TCRs than the approximately 700-donor mean. The study listed 150 to 200 TCR beta chains as associated with cytomegalovirus. In a later genetic analysis, a missense DCLRE1C variant was associated with V-gene and J-gene trimming of TCR beta chains, and the association was replicated in an independent cohort. Linkage disequilibrium might explain the correlated functional status among segregating V segments, but an unknown experimental factor could not be ruled out. The cohort was sequenced for TCR beta chains only, and without alpha or paired-chain data the features that could be detected were limited. A further reported finding was that TCR beta sequences accurately predicted the HLA-A and HLA-B alleles for most subjects in the first cohort. The presence/absence analyses assumed that sequencing depth was roughly uniform across donors, and that assumption may not be true. A later analysis found that TCR association rates varied across HLA loci, with DRB1 alleles showing the most associated TCRs and HLA-C alleles the fewest. Most CMV-associated TCR beta chains appeared to be HLA-restricted in a later analysis, and the HLA associations seemed to be driven largely by CMV exposure. While some public TCRs were present in many individuals, most TCR sequences turned up only very rarely across donors. In both the original and validation cohorts, the classifier was reported to diagnose cytomegalovirus status with high specificity and sensitivity. The authors suggested that the approach could potentially be extended to other disease states and immunological phenotypes. A later analysis reported that several top co-occurrence clusters appeared linked to parvovirus B19, influenza, CMV and Epstein-Barr virus. A later analysis found that HLA-associated TCR beta chains were more clonally expanded and had lower generation probabilities than equally common non-associated chains. Because counts were too low, under 20 rarely observed V segments, including chromosome 9 orphons, were left out of the earlier analysis of a few hundred of the donors. Strong co-occurrence of HLA alleles, especially DR and DQ, made assigning TCR associations to individual alleles difficult. Because HLA typing was unavailable for some donors at each locus, only the typed subset was used in association tests. A cluster of highly shared sequence variants was judged likely to represent a technical artifact of the sequencing pipeline. CMV serostatus was the only immune exposure information available for the cohort. In vitro tests confirmed that three of the cytomegalovirus-associated TCR beta chains recognize cytomegalovirus antigens. At a false discovery rate of 0.05, a later analysis linked 16,000 or so TCR beta sequences to specific HLA alleles. Because the 87-base-pair reads could not distinguish some IMGT-functional V segments, including TRBV6-2 and TRBV6-3, those segments were excluded. In an earlier analysis of some 640 of the donors, most TCR beta V segments were observed in productive rearrangements about 87% or about 30% of the time, broadly matching IMGT annotations.

Receptors were amplified or captured by the immunoSEQ multiplex PCR assay. For the multiplex PCR, a mixture combining 60 forward primers for TCR Vbeta segments and 13 reverse primers for TCR Jbeta segments was used. The CDR3 region of rearranged TCR beta genes was amplified from genomic DNA with a multiplex PCR assay. The Illumina HiSeq System was used to sequence the amplified TCR beta libraries as 87-base-pair reads. The original methods were these. Across the roughly 600 repertoires, a later analysis counted 80 million or so unique TCR beta chains, about 10 million of which were shared by at least two donors. A nearest-neighbor algorithm error-corrected the raw reads and collapsed the reads into unique sequences, merging closely related sequences to remove PCR and sequencing errors. CDR3 sequences were aligned to IMGT reference sequences to assign V, D and J gene segments. For a sequence to be retained, a match of at least six nucleotides to both a V gene segment and a J gene segment was required. Rearrangements were called productive when the CDR3 lacked stop codons and stayed in frame with V and J; all others were non-productive. CDR3 was defined by IMGT convention, running from the second conserved V-encoded cysteine to the conserved J-encoded phenylalanine. The earlier analysis of about 590 of the donors excluded sequences that lacked an unambiguous match to a single V gene segment. An earlier analysis of a few hundred of the donors called V segments functional above 56.7% productive rearrangements and segregating when the between-donor standard deviation exceeded 5%. A statistical classification framework was developed to diagnose cytomegalovirus status using the catalog of TCR beta chain sequences. In a later analysis, V and J genes were assigned by comparing TCR nucleotide sequences against IMGT/GENE-DB human TR gene sequences. The TCRdist pipeline was used in a later analysis to assign CDR3 sequences and most-parsimonious VDJ recombination scenarios. In a later analysis, every TCR beta chain was defined by the combination of its CDR3 amino acid sequence and its V-gene family, and reads without a unique V-gene family were dropped. As a way to deal with suspected cross-contamination and a sequencing artifact, a later analysis dropped 640 or so nucleotide sequences that were highly shared and had low generation probability. In a later analysis, a clonal expansion index was calculated for each public chain from normalized within-repertoire ranks of inferred template counts. A later analysis computed generation probabilities with a VDJ recombination model fitted to out-of-frame rearrangements, and checked the results against IGoR. A later analysis scored TCR-TCR, TCR-HLA and TCR-CMV co-occurrence with hypergeometric tests, applying a repertoire-size bias correction to TCR pairs. A later analysis estimated false discovery rates by permuting HLA or CMV assignments 20 times. In a later analysis, co-occurring TCRs were grouped using DBSCAN, with TCRdist sequence similarity added in when clustering inside HLA-allele-positive subsets. For co-occurrence clustering, repertoires with fewer than 30,000 or more than 120,000 public chains were excluded, along with about five repertoires with anomalous nucleotide sharing. The immuneACCESS repertoire file appears here via TCRdb, limited to in-frame rearrangements. These files lack a portion of the clones; in checked studies, under half of the deficit traces to unresolved V genes, and the cause of the others is not known. Clonal size and the V and J genes are those of that table, whereas D and trimming came from the DNA. Present in this sample are 100,000 to 150,000 clones, around 80% of which were seen just once. Clones ranked in the top ten supply approximately 10% of the sample.

The cohort consisted of fewer than 700 healthy bone marrow donors. At the time of sampling, every cohort member was nominally healthy, though immune exposures that went unrecorded were likely present. The donor tested CMV seropositive, placing the donor among the 250 to 350 seropositive members of the cohort. A peripheral blood sample was provided by each donor, and peripheral blood mononuclear cells were used for TCR beta sequencing. Genomic DNA extraction from the blood cell samples was performed with the Qiagen DNeasy Blood Extraction Kit. Via the germline V gene, CDR1 is SGHVS and CDR2 FNYEAQ. V is clipped by 1 base and J by 4 bases, and the sequence between their germline boundaries is 5 bases long. From cysteine to phenylalanine, the CDR3 is 13 amino acids long. Only the CDR3 DNA is retained, 39 bases long and in frame from the first base.

The receptor's source is a man between 25 and 39 years old in good health and CMV-seropositive. The rearranged segments are TRBV7-6 and TRBJ1-5; too little of a D gene remains to name it. The sample taken for sequencing was PBMCs. The bases read TGTGCCAGCAGCTTAGAAGCGAATCAGCCCCAGCATTTT. It translates as CASSLEANQPQHF. Beyond the CDR3, the reference TRBV7-6 and TRBJ1-5 genes provide the residues; the full variable domain reads: GAGVSQSPRYKVTKRGQDVALRCDPISGHVSLYWYRQALGQGPEFLTYFNYEAQQDKSGLPNDRFSAERPEGSISTLTIQRTEQRDSAMYRCASSLEANQPQHFGDGTRLSIL.